Below, one TCR beta chain is given with its context. Its antigen is still unknown. No per-base quality is available; no much larger clone lies one base away. The record originates from a study of blood T cell repertoires in COVID-19 (dated by TCRdb to 2018 to 2021). With respect to the entire study: Samples covering the acute and convalescent phases of COVID-19 were provided by collaborators in the United States, Italy and Spain. Where available, HLA class I and class II types were obtained from metadata supplied by the sample provider rather than from assay-based typing. Samples were obtained from the ongoing ImmuneRACE study (first 160 participants) and from over 1,000 subjects provided by 6 global collaborators. A de-identified subject ID, COVID-19 status, age in years and sex were almost always included in the sample metadata. The repertoires were released in a freely available public database intended as a resource for research on the immune response to SARS-CoV-2. The material from the prospective study consisted of cDNA or gDNA derived from T cells, B-cell-depleted T cells, or PBMCs. Subjects who had been exposed to COVID-19, were actively infected with it, or had recovered from it provided the deeply sampled blood TCRbeta repertoires that made up the dataset.

As encoded in the germline V gene, CDR1 is MGHDK while CDR2 is SYGVNS. Ends trimmed: V by 4 bases, J by 10 bases; bases unmatched to a gene: 8. The CDR3, cysteine through phenylalanine, is 14 amino acids long. Here the CDR3 DNA is all that survives: 42 bases in frame from base 1. TCRbeta CDR3 regions were amplified from genomic DNA by means of the immunoSEQ Assay, a bias-controlled multiplex PCR. The paper's processing steps were these. The number of nucleated cells in each sample was estimated from the amplification of reference gene primers within the assay. To quantify the absolute abundance of each unique TCRbeta CDR3 rearrangement, sequence reads were collapsed and filtered. For each sample, productive Simpson clonality was calculated by taking the square root of Simpson's diversity index across productive rearrangements. As stored in TCRdb, this immuneACCESS dataset retains in-frame rearrangements with V and J assigned. A fraction of the clones does not appear; measured against another copy, unresolved V genes explain less than half of the discrepancy, and the remainder lacks a known reason. V and J calls and clone size follow that table, whereas D and trimming were derived from the DNA. This sample holds about 32,000 clones; 85% to 95% were observed only once. The ten top clones hold about 0.99% of the sample.

Collaborating institutions collected whole blood in K2EDTA tubes following their own protocols. For TCRbeta analysis, collaborator samples were shipped as frozen whole blood, as isolated PBMCs, or as DNA extracted from either sample type. Study-wide findings and limitations: The amount of clinical and demographic metadata varied by source and participant and was provided uncurated.

The V and J genes are TRBV25-1 and TRBJ1-4; 8 of the junction bases match TRBD1. The sample taken for sequencing was peripheral blood. The sequence came from a male donor with active COVID-19. The nucleotide sequence is given as TGTGCCAGCAGTGTCCGGGACAGGTCGGGAAAACTGTTTTTT. It encodes CASSVRDRSGKLFF.